A single sample is the source of the 26 T cell receptor beta chains below, sequenced in a study of response to subunit inactivated influenza vaccine. TCRdb analysed the RT-PCR reads with MiXCR anew, one entry per CDR3 protein. The sample holds 530,000 or so distinct CDR3 sequences, over 25% seen once. The starting material was CD4+ T cells sorted from PBMCs, obtained about 5 days after vaccination. The receptors originated from a man aged 50-59 years who received an inactivated influenza vaccine.

This clonotype was seen a handful of times. The chain links TRBV12-3 or TRBV12-4 to TRBJ2-1; possibly TRBD2 for D (6 bases). CDR3 length equals 17 residues. V lost 3 bases, J lost 10 bases, and 25 bases lay in between. The chain's CDR3 is CASSFGWGDGGFWEQFF. The CDR3, as DNA: TGTGCCAGCAGTTTTGGATGGGGGGACGGTGGATTTTGGGAGCAGTTCTTC.

This clonotype was recorded a few times. V and J are TRBV20-1 and TRBJ1-4, with D hard to call. The CDR3 length is 13 residues. With 5 bases removed from V and 5 bases from J, the gap between germline ends came to 12 bases. The V gene's germline CDR1 is DFQATT and CDR2 SNEGSKA (reference sequence). This CDR3 reads CSAVLSMNEKLFF. CDR3 DNA sequence: TGCAGTGCTGTTCTTTCGATGAATGAAAAACTGTTTTTT.

Many counts were recorded for this clonotype. The chain carries TRBV4-2 and TRBJ2-2, with 15 bases matching TRBD2. Unmatched junction bases numbered 9, after V lost 0 bases and J lost 1 base. The CDR3 runs to 21 residues. The germline V gene encodes CDR1 LGHNA and CDR2 YNFKEQ. CDR3 sequence (DNA): TGTGCCAGCAGCCAAGAACCCCGGACTAGCGGGGGGGCTTGGAACACCGGGGAGCTGTTTTTT. Translating gives CASSQEPRTSGGAWNTGELFF.

The rearrangement joins TRBV20-1 to TRBJ1-5; TRBD1 matches at 7 bases. The V and J ends lost 2 bases and 4 bases, in that order; junction bases with no gene match: 8. In germline, CDR1 is DFQATT, CDR2 SNEGSKA (reference sequence). The CDR3 totals 15 residues. CDR3 amino acids: CSARRGGAGNQPQHF. The CDR3 nucleotides are TGCAGTGCTAGAAGAGGGGGCGCAGGGAATCAGCCCCAGCATTTT.

This chain connects TRBV4-3 to TRBJ2-7; the D gene could be TRBD1 or TRBD2 (6 bases each). The CDR3 totals 16 residues. The germline V gene encodes CDR1 LGHNA and CDR2 YSLEER. Trimming shortened V by 0 bases and J by 7 bases, and 19 bases separated the two germline ends. CDR3 loop: CASSQEPGGADGEQYF. In nucleotides, the CDR3 is TGCGCCAGCAGCCAAGAACCCGGGGGCGCGGATGGTGAGCAGTACTTC.

This clonotype turned up a few times. The chain employs TRBV5-1 and TRBJ2-7; D assignment may be TRBD1 or TRBD2 (5 bases each). Trimming cost V 0 bases and J 3 bases, with 13 bases left between them. In germline, CDR1 is SGHRS, CDR2 YFSETQ. This CDR3 contains 15 residues. This CDR3 reads CASSLGTGQDYEQYF. The CDR3 DNA sequence: TGCGCCAGCAGCTTGGGGACGGGGCAAGACTACGAGCAGTACTTC. The full variable domain, its missing parts supplied by reference TRBV5-1 and TRBJ2-7, is KAGVTQTPRYLIKTRGQQVTLSCSPISGHRSVSWYQQTPGQGLQFLFEYFSETQRNKGNFPGRFSGRQFSNSRSEMNVSTLELGDSALYLCASSLGTGQDYEQYFGPGTRLTVT.

The chain couples TRBV4-3 to TRBJ2-1, with 10 bases aligning to TRBD2. The length of the CDR3 is 19 residues. The V gene's germline CDR1 is LGHNA and CDR2 YSLEER. V shed 0 bases, J shed 7 bases, and the junction held 15 bases outside the gene matches. CDR3 loop: CASSQDRWLAGGPGNEQFF. The CDR3 DNA sequence: TGCGCCAGCAGCCAAGATCGGTGGTTAGCGGGAGGCCCGGGGAATGAGCAGTTCTTC.

This chain joins TRBV12-3 or TRBV12-4 and TRBJ2-1, with 11 bases aligning to TRBD2. Trimming at V came to 8 bases and at J to 0 bases, leaving 9 bases not matched to a gene. This CDR3 spans 17 amino acids. The CDR3 bases are TGTGCCAGCGGGGCTAGCGGGAGGCCAAGCTCCTACAATGAGCAGTTCTTC. It codes for CASGASGRPSSYNEQFF.

This clonotype appeared many times. The chain recombines TRBV12-3 or TRBV12-4 with TRBJ1-1; D is unclear. V dropped 7 bases and J dropped 5 bases, with 17 bases sitting between them. The CDR3 totals 14 residues. CDR3 amino acids: CASTLRTVGTEAFF. CDR3 nucleotide sequence: TGTGCCAGCACCCTGAGGACGGTGGGTACTGAAGCTTTCTTT.

This clonotype has more than one count but fewer than ten. For the CDR3, the DNA is TGCGCCACCAGGACTAGCGATTCCTACGAGCAGTACTTC. It translates to CATRTSDSYEQYF. The chain joins TRBV5-1 to TRBJ2-7; 9 bases map to TRBD2. J gave up 1 base and V 9 bases, and 5 bases lay outside the gene matches. Germline lookup yields CDR1 SGHRS and CDR2 YFSETQ. The CDR3 loop spans 13 amino acids.

V gene TRBV5-1 combines with J gene TRBJ2-7, with D perhaps assigned TRBD1 or TRBD2 (5 bases each). The V and J ends lost 0 bases and 3 bases respectively, with 13 bases between them. Germline V gene data show CDR1 as SGHRS and CDR2 as YFSETQ. CDR3 length equals 15 residues. In DNA, the CDR3 is TGCGCCAGCAGCTTGGTGGGGACCAACTACTACGAGCAGTACTTC. Translating it yields CASSLVGTNYYEQYF.

Regarding this clonotype: Germline is not matched at one junction end, which may reflect a read error. CDR3 bases: TGTGCCAGCAAAGCTTGGGGGGCGAACGCTGAAGCTTTCTTT. It yields the protein CASKAWGANAEAFF. V usage is TRBV6-1 and J usage is TRBJ1-1; a possible D gene is TRBD1 (6 bases). CDR1 MNHNS and CDR2 SASEGT come from the germline V gene. The CDR3 loop spans 14 amino acids.

This clonotype occurred a few times. The V gene is TRBV7-9, the J gene TRBJ2-3; 10 bases are a match to TRBD2. The CDR3 sequence is 16 residues long. The germline V gene has CDR1 SEHNR and CDR2 FQNEAQ (reference sequence). With V trimmed by 3 bases and J by 5 bases, 8 bases remained unmatched. In DNA form, the CDR3 reads TGTGCCAGCAGCTTGGTGCCTAGCGGGAGAGGAGATACGCAGTATTTT. Protein sequence: CASSLVPSGRGDTQYF.

There are a few counts of this clonotype. The chain combines TRBV5-1 with TRBJ2-7, with 9 bases that match TRBD1. Trimming took 5 bases from V and 4 from J; bases not matched to a gene: 7. This CDR3 comprises 14 residues. CDR1 SGHRS and CDR2 YFSETQ come from the germline V gene. CDR3 loop: CASSTTGGGYEQYF. The CDR3 DNA sequence: TGCGCCAGCAGTACGACAGGGGGAGGATACGAGCAGTACTTC.

This sequence joins TRBV25-1 and TRBJ1-6, with a weak D call TRBD1 (5 bases). Trimming removed 1 base from V and 10 bases from J, with 14 bases in between. Per germline, CDR1 MGHDK and CDR2 SYGVNS. This CDR3 comprises 15 residues. CDR3 protein: CASSELVGPISPLHF. Written as DNA, the CDR3 is TGTGCCAGCAGTGAATTGGTGGGGCCGATCTCACCCCTCCACTTT.

The CDR3 DNA sequence: TGTGCCAGCAGCGTTACAGGGTACTACGAGCAGTACTTC. Amino acid sequence: CASSVTGYYEQYF. This chain joins TRBV6-2 or TRBV6-3 and TRBJ2-7, with a weak D call TRBD1 (6 bases). The CDR3 consists of 13 residues. V shed 6 bases and J shed 3 bases, with 12 bases lying between them. Germline values: CDR1 MNHEY, CDR2 SVGEGT.

Here the CDR3 reads CASSLSEFQPQHF. Here the CDR3 DNA reads TGTGCCAGCAGTCTATCGGAGTTCCAGCCCCAGCATTTT. The V gene is TRBV12-3 or TRBV12-4, the J gene TRBJ1-5; D gene ambiguous. V gave up 5 bases and J gave up 7 bases, with 12 bases separating them. The length of the CDR3 is 13 residues.

The chain carries TRBV12-3 or TRBV12-4 and TRBJ1-1; TRBD1 might be the D (6 bases). Trimming pared 8 bases from V and 3 bases from J, leaving 19 bases between. There are 15 residues in the CDR3. This CDR3 reads CASQPSGAVDTEAFF. The DNA of the CDR3 is TGTGCCAGCCAACCCTCGGGGGCGGTGGACACTGAAGCTTTCTTT.

The chain carries TRBV5-1 and TRBJ2-1; D possibly uses TRBD1 or TRBD2 (5 bases each). The germline V and J ends were trimmed by 7 bases and 1 base, with 12 bases remaining between them. The CDR3 extends over 14 amino acids. The germline CDR1 and CDR2 sequences are SGHRS and YFSETQ. CDR3 bases: TGCGCCAGCGGCGAGGGGCTTTCCTACAATGAGCAGTTCTTC. Protein: CASGEGLSYNEQFF. Full variable domain (rest looked up from reference TRBV5-1 and TRBJ2-1): KAGVTQTPRYLIKTRGQQVTLSCSPISGHRSVSWYQQTPGQGLQFLFEYFSETQRNKGNFPGRFSGRQFSNSRSEMNVSTLELGDSALYLCASGEGLSYNEQFFGPGTRLTVL.

This clonotype was recorded at least ten times. The gene calls are TRBV7-9 and TRBJ2-7, with TRBD1 as a possible D gene (6 bases). This CDR3 region has 15 residues. From germline, CDR1 is SEHNR and CDR2 FQNEAQ (reference sequence). V was shortened by 5 bases and J by 3 bases, with 17 bases between the two germline ends. In DNA form, the CDR3 reads TGTGCCAGCAGCCCACCGGGGACACAGAACTACGAGCAGTACTTC. Protein: CASSPPGTQNYEQYF.

The table lists this clonotype with many counts. This rearrangement joins TRBV7-2 to TRBJ2-7; TRBD1 matches 10 bases. The CDR3 has 15 amino acids. V gave up 3 bases and J gave up 5 bases; unmatched junction bases: 7. Germline lookup yields CDR1 SGHTA and CDR2 FQGNSA. This CDR3 reads CASSFRGQGVHEQYF. The CDR3 nucleotides are TGTGCCAGCAGCTTCCGCGGACAGGGGGTTCACGAGCAGTACTTC.

V and J are TRBV5-6 and TRBJ2-1; either TRBD1 or TRBD2 may supply D (5 bases each). Trimming cost V 5 bases and J 9 bases, with 21 bases left between them. CDR3 length: 15 residues. Germline V gene sequence: CDR1 SGHDT, CDR2 YYEEEE. CDR3 DNA: TGTGCCAGCAGATCGATCTCAGGGAGTATTGTTGAGCAGTTCTTC. This codes for CASRSISGSIVEQFF.

This sequence joins TRBV10-3 and TRBJ2-2; D gene ambiguous. Trimming removed 2 bases from V and 4 bases from J, with 8 bases in between. Germline V gene data show CDR1 as ENHRY and CDR2 as SYGVKD. This CDR3 is 14 amino acids long. Here the CDR3 DNA reads TGTGCCATCAGTGAGGCACAAGGCACCGGGGAGCTGTTTTTT. It encodes CAISEAQGTGELFF.

This chain links TRBV5-1 with TRBJ2-1, with 7 bases fitting TRBD2. This CDR3 spans 12 amino acids. The germline CDR1 and CDR2 sequences are SGHRS and YFSETQ. The ends lost 4 bases at V and 9 bases at J; junction bases unmatched: 4. The CDR3 spells CASSPERGEQFF. CDR3 bases: TGCGCCAGCAGCCCGGAGCGGGGTGAGCAGTTCTTC.

This clonotype has a count of ten or more. V is TRBV5-5 and J is TRBJ2-3; TRBD2 matches at 12 bases. This CDR3 is 15 amino acids long. Trimming removed 4 bases from V and 5 bases from J; junction bases left unmatched: 5. Germline lookup yields CDR1 SGHKS and CDR2 YYEKEE (reference sequence). Written as DNA, the CDR3 is TGTGCCAGCAGCAGGACTAGCGGGACGGTAGATACGCAGTATTTT. Protein product: CASSRTSGTVDTQYF.

This chain uses TRBV11-2 with TRBJ2-1; D unresolved. This CDR3 has 14 amino acids. V lost 1 base and J 8 bases, leaving 12 bases between the germline ends. CDR1 and CDR2 from the germline V gene are SGHAT and FQNNGV. CDR3 bases: TGTGCCAGCAGCTTAGGTGGCGGTGTTCATGAGCAGTTCTTC. This sequence encodes CASSLGGGVHEQFF.